This passage covers 19 T cell receptor beta chains from one sample sequenced in a study of cytomegalovirus exposure and HLA in healthy donors (dated by TCRdb to about 2017). Receptor amplification or capture employed the immunoSEQ multiplex PCR assay. A mixture of 60 forward primers for TCR Vbeta segments and 13 reverse primers for TCR Jbeta segments was used in the multiplex PCR. TCRdb obtained this table from immuneACCESS and retained in-frame rearrangements with V and J assigned. These tables miss some clones; where compared with another copy, unresolved V genes account for less than half of the shortfall, and the remainder is unexplained. The sample contains some 110,000 clones, about four fifths of them found a single time. The ten largest clones capture roughly 4.4% of the sample. Sequencing was carried out using PBMCs. The source of these receptors is a man aged 30 to 39 in good health and CMV-seropositive.

V gene TRBV2 combines with J gene TRBJ2-1, with 12 nucleotides matching TRBD2. The CDR3 consists of 16 residues. With V trimmed by 6 bases and J by 7 bases, 10 bases remained unmatched. CDR1 is SNHLY and CDR2 is FYNNEI in the germline V gene. The DNA for the CDR3 is TGTGCCAGCAGCGAGACTAGCGGGGGACCATTAAATGAGCAGTTCTTC. It specifies CASSETSGGPLNEQFF. The variable domain in full, completed from reference TRBV2 and TRBJ2-1, reads EPEVTQTPSHQVTQMGQEVILRCVPISNHLYFYWYRQILGQKVEFLVSFYNNEISEKSEIFDDQFSVERPDGSNFTLKIRSTKLEDSAMYFCASSETSGGPLNEQFFGPGTRLTVL.

V gene TRBV5-5 combines with J gene TRBJ2-5; 10 nucleotides line up with TRBD2. This CDR3 has 15 residues. In germline, CDR1 is SGHKS, CDR2 YYEKEE (reference sequence). With 3 bases clipped from V and 2 bases from J, the junction kept 4 bases outside the gene matches. CDR3 in DNA: TGTGCCAGCAGCTGGACTAGCGGCTATCAAGAGACCCAGTACTTC. This encodes CASSWTSGYQETQYF. Full variable domain (remainder filled in from reference TRBV5-5 and TRBJ2-5): DAGVTQSPTHLIKTRGQQVTLRCSPISGHKSVSWYQQVLGQGPQFIFQYYEKEERGRGNFPDRFSARQFPNYSSELNVNALLLGDSALYLCASSWTSGYQETQYFGPGTRLLVL.

Remarks on this clone: Other DNA sequences in this sample translate to the same CDR3. The genes are TRBV5-1 and TRBJ2-3; weak D call: TRBD2 (5 bases). The V gene lost 0 bases and the J gene lost 0 bases, with 8 bases spanning the gap. This CDR3 is built from 15 residues. The germline V gene encodes CDR1 SGHRS and CDR2 YFSETQ. The chain's CDR3 is CASSLVRTSTDTQYF. CDR3 bases: TGCGCCAGCAGCTTGGTACGGACTAGCACAGATACGCAGTATTTT. Drawing the rest from reference TRBV5-1 and TRBJ2-3, the complete variable domain is KAGVTQTPRYLIKTRGQQVTLSCSPISGHRSVSWYQQTPGQGLQFLFEYFSETQRNKGNFPGRFSGRQFSNSRSEMNVSTLELGDSALYLCASSLVRTSTDTQYFGPGTRLTVL.

V is TRBV5-5 and J is TRBJ1-6; D unresolved. The length of the CDR3 is 14 residues. Trimming took off 2 bases at V and 7 bases at J, with 10 bases between the two ends. Germline CDR1 and CDR2: SGHKS and YYEKEE (reference sequence). In DNA, the CDR3 is TGTGCCAGCAGCTTATCCCCGGGGAATTCACCCCTCCACTTT. This gives the protein CASSLSPGNSPLHF.

The J gene is TRBJ1-6, the V gene TRBV7-8; 7 bases fit TRBD1. Germline CDR1 reads SGHVS; CDR2 reads FQNEAQ. This CDR3 contains 15 residues. The V segment lost 5 bases and the J segment 7 bases; nucleotides outside the gene matches: 8. DNA of the CDR3: TGTGCCAGCAGCGCAGGGGGAGGTGGGAATTCACCCCTCCACTTT. It codes for CASSAGGGGNSPLHF.

A remark on this clone: An end of the junction does not agree with germline; a read error may underlie this. The rearrangement links TRBV30 to TRBJ2-7, with 9 bases lining up with TRBD1. This CDR3 comprises 15 residues. Germline lookup yields CDR1 GTSNPN and CDR2 SVGIG (reference sequence). For the CDR3, the DNA is TGTGCCTGGAGTGTTATGAAACAGGGGGCGGGCGAGCAGCACTTC. Encoded protein: CAWSVMKQGAGEQHF.

This clone occurred a few times. This sequence joins TRBV19 and TRBJ2-4; the D gene is possibly TRBD2 (5 bases). This CDR3 region has 13 residues. Per germline, CDR1 LNHDA and CDR2 SQIVND (reference sequence). V was clipped by 4 bases and J by 1 base, with 5 bases between them. CDR3 sequence reads: CASSSGAKNIQYF. DNA for the CDR3: TGTGCCAGTAGTAGCGGGGCCAAAAACATTCAGTACTTC.

This clone turned up a few times. The chain joins TRBV5-6 to TRBJ1-4, with D unclear. The CDR3 length is 15 residues. Trimming cost V 2 bases and J 3 bases, with 11 bases left between them. Germline-derived CDR1 and CDR2 are SGHDT and YYEEEE. The CDR3 reads CASSFARRPNEKLFF. The CDR3 DNA reads TGTGCCAGCAGCTTTGCACGGAGGCCTAATGAAAAACTGTTTTTT.

V usage is TRBV9 and J usage is TRBJ2-5; 8 nucleotides agree with TRBD1. Germline V gives CDR1 SGDLS, CDR2 YYNGEE. V gave up 4 bases and J gave up 2 bases; unmatched junction bases: 4. The CDR3 is made up of 14 amino acids. CDR3 DNA: TGTGCCAGCAGCTCACGGACAGGGCAAGAGACCCAGTACTTC. This translates into CASSSRTGQETQYF.

The chain carries TRBV7-8 and TRBJ2-7; 13 bases align to TRBD2. The CDR3 totals 15 residues. Germline trimming cut 5 bases from V and 5 bases from J; bases unmatched to any gene: 6. The V gene's germline CDR1 is SGHVS and CDR2 FQNEAQ. CDR3 sequence: CASSKTSGGFHEQYF. The CDR3 bases are TGTGCCAGCAGCAAGACTAGCGGGGGGTTCCACGAGCAGTACTTC. The variable domain in full, completed from reference TRBV7-8 and TRBJ2-7, reads GAGVSQSPRYKVAKRGQDVALRCDPISGHVSLFWYQQALGQGPEFLTYFQNEAQLDKSGLPSDRFFAERPEGSVSTLKIQRTQQEDSAVYLCASSKTSGGFHEQYFGPGTRLTVT.

The V call is TRBV7-2, the J call TRBJ1-5; D is ambiguous. The CDR3 runs to 13 residues. The V gene lost 4 bases and the J gene lost 9 bases, with 13 bases spanning the gap. Per the germline V gene, CDR1 is SGHTA and CDR2 is FQGNSA. DNA for the CDR3: TGTGCCAGCAGCTCCCAGGTCCACGGGCCCCAGCATTTT. It yields the protein CASSSQVHGPQHF.

V is TRBV30 and J is TRBJ2-2; D is possibly TRBD1 (6 bases). The V gene's germline CDR1 is GTSNPN and CDR2 SVGIG (reference sequence). Trimming took off 7 bases at V and 2 bases at J, with 17 bases between the two ends. The CDR3 is 15 residues long. CDR3 nucleotide sequence: TGTGCCTCCATACAGGGTTCGATAAACACCGGGGAGCTGTTTTTT. Amino acids: CASIQGSINTGELFF.

This clone was observed a handful of times. This rearrangement joins TRBV5-6 to TRBJ2-1; a possible D gene is TRBD1 (6 bases). This CDR3 is 13 amino acids long. V was clipped by 4 bases and J by 12 bases, with 17 bases between them. The germline V gene encodes CDR1 SGHDT and CDR2 YYEEEE. CDR3 protein: CASSRSYEDRQFF. CDR3 sequence (DNA): TGTGCCAGCAGCCGTAGTTACGAGGACAGGCAGTTCTTC.

In its sample, this clone was seen once. This chain joins TRBV5-1 and TRBJ2-7, with D possibly TRBD2 on 6 matching bases. Trimming stripped 4 bases from V and 0 bases from J, with 11 bases between. There are 14 residues in the CDR3. Germline V CDR1 and CDR2: SGHRS, YFSETQ. CDR3 in amino acids: CASSPTGGSYEQYF. CDR3 DNA: TGCGCCAGCAGCCCAACCGGGGGCTCCTACGAGCAGTACTTC.

CDR3 in DNA: TGTGCCAGCAGTGGAGGACAGGGCTCCTACAATGAGCAGTTCTTC. It yields the protein CASSGGQGSYNEQFF. V and J are TRBV6-1 and TRBJ2-1, with 8 nucleotides matching TRBD1. Trimming removed 4 bases from V and 0 bases from J; junction bases left unmatched: 2. Germline CDR1 is MNHNS and CDR2 is SASEGT. The CDR3 covers 15 residues.

The chain has TRBV27 and TRBJ1-6, with 7 positions matching TRBD1. Per germline, CDR1 MNHEY and CDR2 SMNVEV (reference sequence). The V gene end was trimmed by 5 bases and the J gene end by 11 bases; junction bases not matched to a gene: 6. This CDR3 is built from 13 residues. CDR3 nucleotides: TGTGCCAGCAGTGAGAGACAGGGCCCACCCCTCCACTTT. As protein: CASSERQGPPLHF.

The chain combines TRBV9 with TRBJ1-5; 7 bases match TRBD1. CDR1 is SGDLS and CDR2 is YYNGEE in the germline V gene. This CDR3 is built from 14 residues. J was trimmed by 3 bases and V by 3 bases; bases with no gene match: 3. The CDR3 nucleotides are TGTGCCAGCAGCGCCGGGACAGTCAATCAGCCCCAGCATTTT. This codes for CASSAGTVNQPQHF.

This chain connects TRBV27 to TRBJ1-1; 8 bases match TRBD1. Germline CDR1 and CDR2: MNHEY and SMNVEV (reference sequence). V shed 3 bases and J 4 bases; nucleotides not matched to a gene: 7. The CDR3 totals 15 residues. CDR3 coding DNA: TGTGCCAGCAGTTTGTATCAGGGGGCGGTCACTGAAGCTTTCTTT. Protein sequence: CASSLYQGAVTEAFF.

The genes are TRBV7-2 and TRBJ2-1; the D is unclear. The V gene lost 1 base and the J gene lost 9 bases, with 10 bases spanning the gap. Germline values: CDR1 SGHTA, CDR2 FQGNSA. The length of the CDR3 is 13 residues. The CDR3 loop is CASSLGATTEQFF. The CDR3 coding sequence is TGTGCCAGCAGCTTAGGGGCTACAACTGAGCAGTTCTTC.